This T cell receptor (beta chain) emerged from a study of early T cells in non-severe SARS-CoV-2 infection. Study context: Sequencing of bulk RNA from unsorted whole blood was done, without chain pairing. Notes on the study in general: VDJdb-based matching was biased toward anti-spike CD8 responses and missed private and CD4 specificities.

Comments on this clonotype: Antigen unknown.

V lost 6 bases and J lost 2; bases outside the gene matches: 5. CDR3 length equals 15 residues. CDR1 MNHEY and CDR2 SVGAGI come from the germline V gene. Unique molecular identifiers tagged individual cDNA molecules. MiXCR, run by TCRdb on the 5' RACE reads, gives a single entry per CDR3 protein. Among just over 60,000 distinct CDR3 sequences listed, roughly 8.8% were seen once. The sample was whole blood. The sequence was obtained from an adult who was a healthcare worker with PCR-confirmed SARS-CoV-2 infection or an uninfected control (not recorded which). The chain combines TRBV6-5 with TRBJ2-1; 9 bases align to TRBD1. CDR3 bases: TGTGCCAGCAGCACGACAGGGGGGGCCTACAATGAGCAGTTCTTC. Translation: CASSTTGGAYNEQFF.